Described below is a single T cell receptor beta chain sequence and its context. Sequencing of TCR beta was performed on blood CD8+ T cells and on blood CD4+ T cells. The patients with Susac syndrome satisfied recently defined diagnostic criteria for either definite or probable disease. Negative isolation was used for CD8+ and CD4+ T cells and FACS enrichment for TEMRA cells. This entry comes from a study of CD8 T cells in Susac syndrome. Study-wide background: Patients with Susac syndrome were therapy-naive, on corticosteroids, or on intravenous immunoglobulin alone at blood draw.

Trimming took 7 bases from V and 7 from J; bases not matched to a gene: 9. The CDR3 loop spans 13 amino acids. Germline-derived CDR1 and CDR2 are MNHEY and SVGEGT. RNA amounts of about 0.45 to 1 ug underwent reverse transcription with random hexamers. Each CDR3 protein is one row after TCRdb ran MiXCR on the immunoSEQ multiplex PCR reads. The sample shows about 210,000 distinct CDR3 sequences, about 94% of them seen only once. Sequences were obtained from CD4+ T cells from PBMCs. The receptor was derived from a human donor with Susac syndrome. The chain uses TRBV6-2 or TRBV6-3 and TRBJ1-1, with 7 bases matching TRBD1. This CDR3 is CASTPGTAFEAFF. The CDR3 coding sequence is TGTGCCAGCACCCCGGGGACAGCCTTTGAAGCTTTCTTT.